This T cell receptor beta chain was recorded in a study of T-cell reconstitution after alpha-beta-depleted transplantation in children. Findings and caveats of the study: Two months or so post-transplant, alpha-beta T cells reportedly derived from several hundred expanded graft clones. Diversity and T-cell counts at one year after transplant derived mostly from new T cells. The study traced high day-60 TCRbeta diversity in some patients to surviving recipient T cells and thymic progenitors.

Construction of the TCRbeta library involved unique molecular identifiers. Via MiXCR, TCRdb re-called the PCR reads, giving one row per CDR3 protein. The sample holds hundreds of thousands of distinct CDR3 sequences; under 25% are singletons and the top ten take around an eighth. To note about this clonotype: Its antigen is currently unknown.

The sequenced sample was PBMCs, mostly from graft donor cells, obtained 360 days after TCRalphabeta/CD19-depleted stem cell transplant. This clonotype was sampled from a boy in the first two years of life who had a stem cell transplant for acute myeloid leukemia, so the T cells may come from the graft donor.

CDR3 region: CASRKWQGDTGELFF. In DNA, the CDR3 is TGTGCCAGCAGGAAGTGGCAGGGAGACACCGGGGAGCTGTTTTTT. The V and J genes are TRBV6-2 or TRBV6-3 and TRBJ2-2; D possibly matches TRBD1 or TRBD2 (5 bases each). The germline V gene encodes CDR1 MNHEY and CDR2 SVGEGT. V was shortened by 6 bases and J by 3 bases, with 14 bases between the two germline ends. CDR3 length: 15 amino acids.